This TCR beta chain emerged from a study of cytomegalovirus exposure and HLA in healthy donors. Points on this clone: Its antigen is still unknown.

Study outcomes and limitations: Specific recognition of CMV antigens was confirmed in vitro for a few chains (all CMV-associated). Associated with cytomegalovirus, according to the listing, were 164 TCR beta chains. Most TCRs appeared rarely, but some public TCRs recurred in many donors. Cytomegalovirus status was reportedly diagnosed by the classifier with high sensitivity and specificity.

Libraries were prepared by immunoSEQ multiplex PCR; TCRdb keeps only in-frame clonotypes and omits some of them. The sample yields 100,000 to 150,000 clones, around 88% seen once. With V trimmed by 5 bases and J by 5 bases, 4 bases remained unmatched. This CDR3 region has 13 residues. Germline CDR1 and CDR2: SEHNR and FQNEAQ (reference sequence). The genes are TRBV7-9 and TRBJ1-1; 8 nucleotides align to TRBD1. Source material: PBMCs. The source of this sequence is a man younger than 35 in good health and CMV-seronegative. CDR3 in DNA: TGTGCCAGCAGCGTACAGGGGGAGACTGAAGCTTTCTTT. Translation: CASSVQGETEAFF.